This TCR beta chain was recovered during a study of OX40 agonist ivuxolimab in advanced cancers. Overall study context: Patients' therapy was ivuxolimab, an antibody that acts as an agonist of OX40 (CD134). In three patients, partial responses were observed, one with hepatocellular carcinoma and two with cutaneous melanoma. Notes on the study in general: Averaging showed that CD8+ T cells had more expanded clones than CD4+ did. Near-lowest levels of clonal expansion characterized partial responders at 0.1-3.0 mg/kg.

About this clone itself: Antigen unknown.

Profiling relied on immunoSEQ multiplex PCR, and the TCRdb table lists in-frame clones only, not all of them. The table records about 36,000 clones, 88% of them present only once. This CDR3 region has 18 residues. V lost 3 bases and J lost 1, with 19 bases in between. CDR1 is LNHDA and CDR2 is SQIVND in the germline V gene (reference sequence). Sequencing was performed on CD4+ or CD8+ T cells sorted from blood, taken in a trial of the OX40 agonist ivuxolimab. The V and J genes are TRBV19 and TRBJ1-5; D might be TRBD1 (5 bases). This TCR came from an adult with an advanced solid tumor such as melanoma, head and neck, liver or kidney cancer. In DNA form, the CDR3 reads TGTGCCAGTAGTATTCGATGGGCAGGGAGATCCAGCAATCAGCCCCAGCATTTT. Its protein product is CASSIRWAGRSSNQPQHF. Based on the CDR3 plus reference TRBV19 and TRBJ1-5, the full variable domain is DGGITQSPKYLFRKEGQNVTLSCEQNLNHDAMYWYRQDPGQGLRLIYYSQIVNDFQKGDIAEGYSVSREKKESFPLTVTSAQKNPTAFYLCASSIRWAGRSSNQPQHFGDGTRLSIL.